The text below deals with one T cell receptor beta chain. Its specificity is unknown. Reverse transcribing all isolated RNA meant expressed TCRB transcripts were sequenced. Sequencing used immunoSEQ multiplex PCR; TCRdb keeps in-frame clones, though not all of them. In the table there are 300,000 to 400,000 clones, approximately 15% of which are singletons. The record originates from a study of beta chain features in type 1 diabetes. Study-wide context: The study found patients and healthy donors alike in age, gender and cell yields. The examined sorted cells totaled 107,917,701 across samples.

Study-level results: Type 1 diabetes patients showed a moderate but significant shortening of TCRB CDR3s in all four CD4+ subsets.

From germline, CDR1 is LNHNV and CDR2 YYDKDF (reference sequence). The ends were cut back, 0 bases at V and 5 bases at J, with 7 bases in the middle. The CDR3 extends over 13 amino acids. The TCR sequence derives from a woman younger than 30 with type 1 diabetes. Sequencing input: naive CD4+ T cells from blood. This chain joins TRBV15 and TRBJ2-5; the D gene is possibly TRBD1 (6 bases). The DNA of the CDR3 is TGTGCCACCAGCAGAGATCAGGGGGAGACCCAGTACTTC. Translating it yields CATSRDQGETQYF.